The present entry profiles one TCR beta chain with its context. These data come from a study of blood T cell repertoires in COVID-19. Turning to the study itself: Sources were T cells, B-cell-depleted T cells, or PBMCs; the material itself was cDNA or gDNA.

Assay: immunoSEQ multiplex PCR; the TCRdb copy retains only in-frame clones and omits some. This sample carries approximately 190,000 clones, approximately 80% of them seen once, and the ten largest clones take approximately 4.7%. Per the germline V gene, CDR1 is SGHTA and CDR2 is FQGNSA. The CDR3 sequence is 16 residues long. Trimming cost V 5 bases and J 0 bases, with 14 bases left between them. Which cohort a participant joined came from the clinical history participants gave. This chain uses TRBV7-2 with TRBJ2-1; weak D call: TRBD1 (5 bases). The sequenced sample consisted of PBMCs or T cells enriched from blood (not recorded which). The sequence derives from a woman aged 55-69 years with acute COVID-19. Written as DNA, the CDR3 is TGTGCCAGCAGCCCCCAGGGCGGACGCTCCTACAATGAGCAGTTCTTC. Translating it yields CASSPQGGRSYNEQFF.